This TCR beta chain comes out of a study of shared clonotypes between healthy human individuals. Of note for this clone: Antigen: not known.

Using immunoSEQ multiplex PCR, the repertoire was profiled, and TCRdb retains in-frame clones only, with some absent. The data contain a few hundred thousand clones, less than 98% of them singletons. Within Nashville, Tennessee resided all donors, each a Caucasian adult. The V gene end was trimmed by 8 bases and the J gene end by 0 bases; junction bases not matched to a gene: 17. This CDR3 contains 19 residues. CDR1 and CDR2 from the germline V gene are LNHDA and SQIVND (reference sequence). General study findings and limits: Clonotype sharing among donors was expected to depend on sequencing depth.

The specimen sequenced was naive CD4+ T cells sorted from blood. Specified subset: CD45RA+ positively selected. This clonotype was obtained from a woman in her thirties in good health. The chain uses TRBV19 and TRBJ2-1, with TRBD2 matching 9 bases. In DNA form, the CDR3 reads TGTGCCAGTCTTCCGCGGGGGGGAAGCGGACAGAGCTCCTACAATGAGCAGTTCTTC. This translates into CASLPRGGSGQSSYNEQFF.